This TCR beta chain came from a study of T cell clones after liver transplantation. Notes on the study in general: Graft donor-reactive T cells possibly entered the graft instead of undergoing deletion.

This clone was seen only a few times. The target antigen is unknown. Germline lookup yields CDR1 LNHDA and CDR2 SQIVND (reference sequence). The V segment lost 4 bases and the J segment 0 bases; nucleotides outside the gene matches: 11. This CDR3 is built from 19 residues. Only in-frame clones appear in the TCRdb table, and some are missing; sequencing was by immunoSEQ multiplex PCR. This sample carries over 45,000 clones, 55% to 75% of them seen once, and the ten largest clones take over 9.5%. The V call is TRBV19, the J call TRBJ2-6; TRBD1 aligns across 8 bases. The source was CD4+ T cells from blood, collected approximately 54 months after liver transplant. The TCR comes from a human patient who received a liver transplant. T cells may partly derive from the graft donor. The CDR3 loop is CASSTQPGQDSSGANVLTF. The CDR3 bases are TGTGCCAGTAGTACCCAACCGGGACAGGATAGCTCTGGGGCCAACGTCCTGACTTTC.